This T cell receptor beta chain comes out of a study of blood T cell repertoires in COVID-19. Study information: The United States, Italy and Spain supplied acute and convalescent COVID-19 samples. T cells, B-cell-depleted T cells, or PBMCs provided the cDNA or gDNA that served as material.

CDR1 is LNHDA and CDR2 is SQIVND in the germline V gene (reference sequence). The CDR3 runs to 14 residues. V lost 4 bases and J 0 bases, leaving 10 bases between the germline ends. Using immunoSEQ multiplex PCR, the repertoire was profiled, and TCRdb retains in-frame clones only, with some absent. The data contain around 99,000 clones, roughly 90% of them singletons. The chain combines TRBV19 with TRBJ2-7; a possible D gene is TRBD2 (5 bases). The source material was peripheral blood. This clonotype was sampled from a man in his forties or fifties with active or convalescent COVID-19. CDR3 sequence reads: CASSKEASSYEQYF. The CDR3, as DNA: TGTGCCAGTAGTAAGGAGGCGAGCTCCTACGAGCAGTACTTC.